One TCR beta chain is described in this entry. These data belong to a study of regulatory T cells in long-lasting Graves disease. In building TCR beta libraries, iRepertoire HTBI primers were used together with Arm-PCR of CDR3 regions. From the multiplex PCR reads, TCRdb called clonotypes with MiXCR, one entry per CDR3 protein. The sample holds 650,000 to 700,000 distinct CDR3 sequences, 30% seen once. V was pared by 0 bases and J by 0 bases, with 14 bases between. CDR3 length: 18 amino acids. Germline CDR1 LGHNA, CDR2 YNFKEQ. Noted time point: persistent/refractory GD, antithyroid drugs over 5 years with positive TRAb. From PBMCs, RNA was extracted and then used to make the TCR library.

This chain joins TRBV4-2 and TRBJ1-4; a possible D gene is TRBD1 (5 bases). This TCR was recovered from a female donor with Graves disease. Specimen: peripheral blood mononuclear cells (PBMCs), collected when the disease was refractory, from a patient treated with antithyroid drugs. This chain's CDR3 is CASSQDGPGGATNEKLFF. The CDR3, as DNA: TGTGCCAGCAGCCAAGATGGACCGGGGGGAGCAACTAATGAAAAACTGTTTTTT.